This passage covers 26 T cell receptor beta chains from one sample sequenced in a study of cytomegalovirus exposure and HLA in healthy donors. Primers included in the PCR were 60 Vbeta and 13 Jbeta primers. The method was immunoSEQ multiplex PCR; TCRdb's version includes in-frame clones alone and lacks a portion of them. Among 65,000 to 90,000 clones listed, over 70% were seen once. The sequencing input was PBMCs. The receptors were sampled from a man aged 35 to 55 in good health and CMV-seronegative.

The gene calls are TRBV7-3 and TRBJ2-3, with TRBD2 identical over 7 bases. J lost 4 bases, V lost 5 bases, and 12 bases had no gene match. In germline, CDR1 is SGHTA, CDR2 FQGTGA. The CDR3 is 16 amino acids. The CDR3 DNA follows: TGTGCCAGCAGCGCTCGGCCCTCGGGGGGTGCAGATACGCAGTATTTT. As protein: CASSARPSGGADTQYF.

The chain links TRBV6-4 to TRBJ2-3, with TRBD1 identical over 7 bases. V lost 5 bases and J lost 3; bases outside the gene matches: 5. This CDR3 spans 14 amino acids. Germline V gives CDR1 MRHNA, CDR2 SNTAGT. CDR3 DNA sequence: TGTGCCAGCAGTCGGGACAGCCTTACAGATACGCAGTATTTT. Translating gives CASSRDSLTDTQYF.

This chain uses TRBV6-4 with TRBJ2-3, with 12 bases lining up with TRBD2. From germline, CDR1 is MRHNA and CDR2 SNTAGT. The CDR3 has 16 residues. Trimming cost V 6 bases and J 2 bases; bases outside gene matches: 6. DNA for the CDR3: TGTGCCAGCAGCCTACTAGCGGGGGGCAACACAGATACGCAGTATTTT. Protein: CASSLLAGGNTDTQYF.

This clone appeared a few times. As DNA, the CDR3 is TGTGCCAGCAGCCACCCGACTGAGAACACCGGGGAGCTGTTTTTT. Its protein product is CASSHPTENTGELFF. The chain carries TRBV6-5 and TRBJ2-2; D is uncertain. Germline V lookup: CDR1 MNHEY, CDR2 SVGAGI. V dropped 6 bases and J dropped 1 base, with 12 bases sitting between them. The CDR3 extends over 15 amino acids.

The chain couples TRBV4-3 to TRBJ1-3; perhaps TRBD1 as D (5 bases). Trimming took 8 bases from V and 3 from J, leaving 11 bases between them. The CDR3 contains 13 residues. CDR1 and CDR2 from the germline V gene are LGHNA and YSLEER. CDR3 bases: TGCGCCAGCGGGGGGAGGTTTGGAAACACCATATATTTT. Translated, it gives CASGGRFGNTIYF.

The J gene is TRBJ2-7, the V gene TRBV5-1; D is possibly TRBD2 (5 bases). CDR1 is SGHRS, CDR2 YFSETQ, per germline. The length of the CDR3 is 12 residues. Trimming took off 4 bases at V and 5 bases at J, with 10 bases between the two ends. CDR3 loop: CASSEGHDEQYF. DNA for the CDR3: TGCGCCAGCAGCGAGGGCCACGACGAGCAGTACTTC.

The chain recombines TRBV7-6 with TRBJ2-1, with D perhaps TRBD2 (5 bases). The germline V gene encodes CDR1 SGHVS and CDR2 FNYEAQ. The V gene lost 5 bases and the J gene lost 4 bases, with 15 bases spanning the gap. The CDR3 spans 15 residues. In DNA form, the CDR3 reads TGTGCCAGCAGCAGCGGTGGAACCGCTTACAATGAGCAGTTCTTC. Its protein is CASSSGGTAYNEQFF.

This clone was detected once. The rearrangement links TRBV21-1 to TRBJ2-5; the table's D gene call, TRBD2, was not cross checked with the DNA. TRBV21-1 is described as a pseudogene. This CDR3 contains 11 residues. CDR3 sequence: CASSPFETQYF. In nucleotides, the CDR3 is TGTGCCAGCAGCCCGTTCGAGACCCAGTACTTC.

The V call is TRBV5-5, the J call TRBJ1-2, with 8 bases matching TRBD1. Germline-derived CDR1 and CDR2 are SGHKS and YYEKEE (reference sequence). The CDR3 covers 15 residues. The V and J ends lost 3 bases and 4 bases, in that order; junction bases with no gene match: 8. CDR3 loop: CASSSTGTGIYGYTF. DNA for the CDR3: TGTGCCAGCAGCTCAACCGGGACAGGAATCTATGGCTACACCTTC.

This chain uses TRBV27 with TRBJ2-7; D unclear. Germline values: CDR1 MNHEY, CDR2 SMNVEV (reference sequence). The CDR3 sequence is 10 residues long. V was trimmed by 8 bases and J by 3 bases, leaving 5 bases between them. In DNA, the CDR3 is TGTGCCAGCGGAGTCTACGAGCAGTACTTC. Residues: CASGVYEQYF.

The sample holds a few counts of this clone. The V and J genes are TRBV7-9 and TRBJ2-7, with D perhaps matching TRBD1 (6 bases). Trimming took off 5 bases at V and 3 bases at J, with 11 bases between the two ends. The CDR3 covers 13 residues. The germline V gene encodes CDR1 SEHNR and CDR2 FQNEAQ (reference sequence). CDR3 nucleotides: TGTGCCAGCAGCCGGAAGACAGGCTACGAGCAGTACTTC. This translates into CASSRKTGYEQYF.

There are a few counts of this clone. The chain is built from TRBV10-1 and TRBJ2-7; D is ambiguous. The CDR3 sequence is 12 residues long. Trimming removed 3 bases from V and 0 bases from J, with 3 bases in between. Germline CDR1 and CDR2: WNHNN and SYGVQD (reference sequence). The chain's CDR3 is CASSDSSYEQYF. The CDR3 bases are TGCGCCAGCAGTGACAGCTCCTACGAGCAGTACTTC.

V is TRBV21-1 and J is TRBJ2-5; the table's D call, TRBD1, was not checked against the DNA. Near its end, the DNA agrees better with TRBJ2-7, so the J call may be wrong. TRBV21-1 is a documented pseudogene. This CDR3 region has 14 residues. CDR3 coding DNA: TGTGCCAGCAGCTCCAAGGGGTTAACCTACGAGCAGTACTTC. This translates into CASSSKGLTYEQYF.

This clone was detected only once. V gene TRBV11-2 combines with J gene TRBJ2-7, with TRBD1 identical over 8 bases. Germline values: CDR1 SGHAT, CDR2 FQNNGV. The CDR3 consists of 14 residues. The J segment lost 2 bases and the V segment lost 5 bases, leaving 5 bases of the junction unmatched. CDR3 amino acids: CASSLQGATYEQYF. As DNA, the CDR3 is TGTGCCAGCAGCCTCCAGGGGGCAACCTACGAGCAGTACTTC. Looking up the rest from reference TRBV11-2 and TRBJ2-7 gives the full variable domain: EAGVAQSPRYKIIEKRQSVAFWCNPISGHATLYWYQQILGQGPKLLIQFQNNGVVDDSQLPKDRFSAERLKGVDSTLKIQPAKLEDSAVYLCASSLQGATYEQYFGPGTRLTVT.

This clone was detected only a few times. The chain joins TRBV4-2 to TRBJ2-7; 10 nucleotides agree with TRBD1. V shed 3 bases and J 3 bases; nucleotides not matched to a gene: 8. The length of the CDR3 is 16 residues. CDR1 and CDR2 from the germline V gene are LGHNA and YNFKEQ. CDR3 region: CASSQAGGQGHYEQYF. DNA of the CDR3: TGTGCCAGCAGCCAGGCCGGGGGACAGGGGCACTACGAGCAGTACTTC.

In this sample, this clone turned up a few times. This rearrangement joins TRBV30 to TRBJ1-1; no definite D call. This CDR3 spans 11 amino acids. Trimming removed 2 bases at V and 4 bases at J, with 5 bases between. Germline CDR1 GTSNPN, CDR2 SVGIG (reference sequence). For the CDR3, the DNA is TGTGCCTGGAGTCCGGGCACTGAAGCTTTCTTT. It translates to CAWSPGTEAFF.

The chain recombines TRBV6-5 with TRBJ2-7; a weak D match, TRBD2 (5 bases). CDR1 is MNHEY and CDR2 is SVGAGI in the germline V gene. V lost 6 bases and J lost 0, with 12 bases in between. The CDR3 extends over 14 amino acids. The CDR3 DNA sequence: TGTGCCAGCAGGAACAGACTACCCTCCTACGAGCAGTACTTC. This gives the protein CASRNRLPSYEQYF.

The chain has TRBV5-1 and TRBJ2-3, with D perhaps TRBD1 (6 bases). Trimming cost V 2 bases and J 4 bases, with 11 bases left between them. CDR3 length equals 14 residues. CDR1 SGHRS and CDR2 YFSETQ come from the germline V gene. This CDR3 is CASSLAGVADTQYF. CDR3 coding DNA: TGCGCCAGCAGCTTAGCAGGGGTTGCAGATACGCAGTATTTT.

The sample holds a few counts of this clone. This chain joins TRBV11-3 and TRBJ1-5; D call uncertain. CDR3 length equals 19 residues. Germline-derived CDR1 and CDR2 are SGHNT and YENEEA. V was trimmed by 0 bases and J by 1 base, leaving 19 bases between them. The CDR3, as DNA: TGTGCCAGCAGCTTAGACGGGGAGGTCGTCTCGGGGAGCAATCAGCCCCAGCATTTT. Translated: CASSLDGEVVSGSNQPQHF.

The chain carries TRBV6-4 and TRBJ2-3; 9 bases are a match to TRBD2. Germline CDR1 is MRHNA and CDR2 is SNTAGT. The trim removed 3 bases at V and 2 bases at J, leaving 6 bases unmatched. The CDR3 spans 16 residues. CDR3 sequence reads: CASSEGSGGITDTQYF. Here the CDR3 DNA reads TGTGCCAGCAGTGAAGGAAGCGGGGGGATCACAGATACGCAGTATTTT.

The rearrangement links TRBV4-3 to TRBJ2-3, with TRBD2 as a possible D gene (6 bases). CDR3 size: 16 residues. The V gene lost 1 base and the J gene lost 3 bases, with 14 bases spanning the gap. Germline assignment: CDR1 LGHNA and CDR2 YSLEER. The CDR3 nucleotides are TGCGCCAGCAGCCAAGTGTTTTCGGGGGTGACAGATACGCAGTATTTT. The encoded protein is CASSQVFSGVTDTQYF.

The CDR3 nucleotides are TGTGCCAGCAGCAAAGGTGGGAGAATGGACCGCTCCTACAATGAGCAGTTCTTC. It encodes CASSKGGRMDRSYNEQFF. The chain combines TRBV9 with TRBJ2-1; tentative D call: TRBD2 (5 bases). The CDR3 consists of 18 residues. V lost 4 bases to trimming and J lost 0 bases, with 20 bases between them. Germline lookup yields CDR1 SGDLS and CDR2 YYNGEE.

The chain is built from TRBV7-9 and TRBJ1-4; 7 bases line up with TRBD1. CDR3 length: 16 residues. V dropped 1 base and J dropped 4; count of bases not matched to a gene: 6. Germline V gene data show CDR1 as SEHNR and CDR2 as FQNEAQ (reference sequence). The CDR3 is CASSLVSTGFNEKLFF. DNA for the CDR3: TGTGCCAGCAGCTTAGTATCGACAGGGTTTAATGAAAAACTGTTTTTT.

This clone appeared once. The chain is built from TRBV4-1 and TRBJ1-1; possible D gene TRBD1, 6 bases. The CDR3 spans 19 residues. CDR1 and CDR2 from the germline V gene are MGHRA and YSYEKL. The V and J ends lost 1 base and 3 bases respectively, with 24 bases between them. The CDR3 here is CASSQVLGPQGLVDTEAFF. The CDR3 DNA sequence: TGCGCCAGCAGCCAAGTTTTAGGGCCACAGGGCTTGGTGGACACTGAAGCTTTCTTT.

This clone was counted between two and nine times. The chain employs TRBV20-1 and TRBJ1-5, with TRBD1 matching over 7 bases. V gave up 5 bases and J gave up 5 bases; unmatched junction bases: 0. This CDR3 has 11 residues. Germline CDR1 reads DFQATT; CDR2 reads SNEGSKA (reference sequence). CDR3: CSAGQDQPQHF. The CDR3 coding sequence is TGCAGTGCTGGACAGGATCAGCCCCAGCATTTT.

The genes are TRBV30 and TRBJ2-4, with TRBD1 identical over 7 bases. V lost 0 bases, J lost 0 bases, and 2 bases stayed unmatched. The CDR3 runs to 15 residues. Germline V lookup: CDR1 GTSNPN, CDR2 SVGIG (reference sequence). The CDR3 region has the DNA TGTGCCTGGAGTGTGGGACAGCTAGCCAAAAACATTCAGTACTTC. This codes for CAWSVGQLAKNIQYF.